This record concerns one TCR beta chain sequence. What it binds is unknown. TCR beta CDR3 sequences were amplified from RNA transcripts. TCR CDR3 underwent first-round RT-PCR with the HTBI primer set. TCRdb passed the multiplex PCR reads through MiXCR, listing each CDR3 protein once. The top ten clones hold around 3.9% of a sample with around 620,000 distinct CDR3 sequences, 16% of them seen once. This entry is derived from a study of T cells in Graves' hyperthyroidism and ophthalmopathy. Turning to the study itself: Peripheral blood samples were taken at initial diagnosis, prior to any treatment.

Study-wide findings and caveats: The majority of expanded thyroid clonotypes above 0.001 also appeared in blood. Separating ophthalmopathy from stable hyperthyroidism was achieved by a 13 V-J model.

The specimen sequenced was blood. The sequence derives from a woman aged 25-40 years with Graves' hyperthyroidism.

The CDR3 is CASSQGQGAILGNTIYF. CDR3 nucleotide sequence: TGTGCCAGCAGCCAAGGACAGGGGGCGATTCTTGGAAACACCATATATTTT. The chain employs TRBV4-2 and TRBJ1-3; 10 bases fit TRBD1. CDR3 length: 17 amino acids. The V gene end was trimmed by 1 base and the J gene end by 3 bases; junction bases not matched to a gene: 6. Germline CDR1 reads LGHNA; CDR2 reads YNFKEQ.